These 19 T cell receptor beta chains originate from one sample sequenced in a study of blood T cell repertoires in COVID-19. Assay: immunoSEQ multiplex PCR; the TCRdb copy retains only in-frame clones and omits some. This sample yields about 290,000 clones, of which around nine tenths are seen a single time; approximately 1.5% belongs to the top ten. The sequencing sample was made of PBMCs or T cells enriched from blood (not recorded which). The receptors derive from a woman between 40 and 55 years old who had recovered from COVID-19.

J is TRBJ1-4 and V is TRBV24-1, with TRBD1 matching 9 bases. The V gene end was trimmed by 6 bases and the J gene end by 12 bases; junction bases not matched to a gene: 7. Per the germline V gene, CDR1 is KGHDR and CDR2 is SFDVKD. This CDR3 is built from 13 residues. Written as DNA, the CDR3 is TGTGCCACCAGTCAGACAGGGGGTGGTCAACTGTTTTTT. Translation gives CATSQTGGGQLFF.

The genes are TRBV28 and TRBJ1-1; D gene uncertain. Germline lookup yields CDR1 MDHEN and CDR2 SYDVKM. Trimming pared 5 bases from V and 1 base from J, leaving 14 bases between. The CDR3 spans 15 residues. CDR3: CASSPGLGGNTEAFF. The CDR3 nucleotides read TGTGCCAGCAGTCCCGGTCTCGGAGGGAACACTGAAGCTTTCTTT.

A word on this clone: The sample holds other DNA sequences that translate to the same CDR3. The chain links TRBV6-5 to TRBJ2-7; 9 bases fit TRBD1. The CDR3 extends over 15 amino acids. Trimming at V came to 0 bases and at J to 3 bases, leaving 3 bases not matched to a gene. Looked up from germline, CDR1 is MNHEY and CDR2 is SVGAGI. Here the CDR3 reads CASSYSTGGVYEQYF. For the CDR3, the DNA is TGTGCCAGCAGTTACTCGACAGGGGGTGTCTACGAGCAGTACTTC.

The DNA for the CDR3 is TGTGCCAGCAGTCGCAGCGGGGGAAACAATGAGCAGTTCTTC. Translated, it gives CASSRSGGNNEQFF. The V and J genes are TRBV9 and TRBJ2-1, with TRBD2 identical over 8 bases. The CDR3 spans 14 residues. V was clipped by 5 bases and J by 5 bases; unmatched bases: 6. Looked up from germline, CDR1 is SGDLS and CDR2 is YYNGEE. Together with reference TRBV9 and TRBJ2-1, the CDR3 gives the full variable domain: DSGVTQTPKHLITATGQRVTLRCSPRSGDLSVYWYQQSLDQGLQFLIQYYNGEERAKGNILERFSAQQFPDLHSELNLSSLELGDSALYFCASSRSGGNNEQFFGPGTRLTVL.

The J gene is TRBJ2-3, the V gene TRBV18; 11 bases map to TRBD2. The CDR3 runs to 17 residues. After removal of 3 bases from V and 1 base from J, the junction contained 6 bases not matched to a gene. Germline V gene sequence: CDR1 KGHSH, CDR2 LQKENI. CDR3 nucleotide sequence: TGTGCCAGCTCACCGGCTAGCGGGAGGTTGGGCACAGATACGCAGTATTTT. Its protein product is CASSPASGRLGTDTQYF.

The genes are TRBV5-4 and TRBJ2-5; the D gene is possibly TRBD2 (6 bases). The CDR3 length is 16 residues. V lost 1 base, J lost 4 bases, and 17 bases lay in between. Looked up from germline, CDR1 is SGHNT and CDR2 is YYREEE (reference sequence). This chain's CDR3 is CASSLRRGGWRETQYF. The CDR3 nucleotides read TGTGCCAGCAGCTTGAGGCGGGGTGGGTGGCGAGAGACCCAGTACTTC.

This clone was counted once. The V and J genes are TRBV5-4 and TRBJ2-3, with TRBD2 matching 12 bases. V dropped 4 bases and J dropped 3; count of bases not matched to a gene: 9. The CDR3 has 17 residues. Germline lookup yields CDR1 SGHNT and CDR2 YYREEE (reference sequence). For the CDR3, the DNA is TGTGCCAGCAGCGACCTGACTAGCGGGAGTAAGACAGATACGCAGTATTTT. Translating it yields CASSDLTSGSKTDTQYF. Full variable domain (rest looked up from reference TRBV5-4 and TRBJ2-3): ETGVTQSPTHLIKTRGQQVTLRCSSQSGHNTVSWYQQALGQGPQFIFQYYREEENGRGNFPPRFSGLQFPNYSSELNVNALELDDSALYLCASSDLTSGSKTDTQYFGPGTRLTVL.

The chain is built from TRBV19 and TRBJ1-2, with 8 bases aligning to TRBD1. V gave up 5 bases and J gave up 3 bases; unmatched junction bases: 8. CDR1 is LNHDA, CDR2 SQIVND, per germline (reference sequence). This CDR3 region has 15 residues. The CDR3 coding sequence is TGTGCCAGTAGTCCCAGTGGGACAGGCCACTATGGCTACACCTTC. Translating it yields CASSPSGTGHYGYTF.

This clone was observed a few times. The chain carries TRBV7-9 and TRBJ1-1; perhaps TRBD1 as D (6 bases). The CDR3 loop spans 12 amino acids. Germline lookup yields CDR1 SEHNR and CDR2 FQNEAQ (reference sequence). The V and J ends lost 5 bases and 9 bases respectively, with 13 bases between them. The CDR3 region is CASSPWTEKAFF. Here the CDR3 DNA reads TGTGCCAGCAGCCCGTGGACAGAGAAAGCTTTCTTT. The variable domain in full, completed from reference TRBV7-9 and TRBJ1-1, reads DTGVSQNPRHKITKRGQNVTFRCDPISEHNRLYWYRQTLGQGPEFLTYFQNEAQLEKSRLLSDRFSAERPKGSFSTLEIQRTEQGDSAMYLCASSPWTEKAFFGQGTRLTVV.

The rearrangement uses TRBV12-3 or TRBV12-4 and TRBJ1-2; 8 positions agree with TRBD1. V was pared by 4 bases and J by 7 bases, with 5 bases of the junction left unmatched. CDR3 length equals 13 residues. The CDR3 nucleotides read TGTGCCAGCAGTTGGGCGGGACAGGTTGGCTACACCTTC. Its translation is CASSWAGQVGYTF.

The V call is TRBV30, the J call TRBJ2-5; a weak D match, TRBD2 (5 bases). V lost 2 bases and J 2 bases, leaving 12 bases between the germline ends. Germline CDR1 reads GTSNPN; CDR2 reads SVGIG (reference sequence). The CDR3 sequence is 14 residues long. CDR3 sequence: CAWSLGSGQETQYF. DNA for the CDR3: TGTGCCTGGAGTTTGGGAAGCGGACAAGAGACCCAGTACTTC.

V gene TRBV3-1 (or the pseudogene TRBV3-2) combines with J gene TRBJ1-3; the D gene is possibly TRBD1 (5 bases). This CDR3 contains 15 residues. V shed 7 bases and J shed 2 bases, with 15 bases lying between them. Germline V gene lookup returns CDR1 LGHDT and CDR2 YNNKEL (reference sequence). This CDR3 reads CASTAQGTTGNTIYF. The CDR3, as DNA: TGTGCCAGCACCGCTCAGGGTACGACTGGAAACACCATATATTTT.

The chain recombines TRBV5-4 with TRBJ2-3; TRBD1 matches at 8 bases. V lost 4 bases, J lost 5 bases, and 12 bases stayed unmatched. CDR3 length equals 16 residues. Germline V gene data show CDR1 as SGHNT and CDR2 as YYREEE (reference sequence). CDR3: CASSPVPTGGKDTQYF. The CDR3 DNA follows: TGTGCCAGCAGCCCAGTTCCCACAGGGGGTAAAGATACGCAGTATTTT.

The chain carries TRBV18 and TRBJ2-1; no reliable D call. This CDR3 is 16 amino acids long. The germline V gene has CDR1 KGHSH and CDR2 LQKENI. The ends were cut back, 0 bases at V and 1 base at J, with 10 bases in the middle. CDR3 DNA sequence: TGTGCCAGCTCACCACCGGCTAGAGGATCCTACAATGAGCAGTTCTTC. It is translated as CASSPPARGSYNEQFF.

J is TRBJ1-2 and V is TRBV7-9; a possible D gene is TRBD1 (5 bases). In germline, CDR1 is SEHNR, CDR2 FQNEAQ (reference sequence). V gave up 4 bases and J gave up 6 bases, with 15 bases separating them. The CDR3 extends over 14 amino acids. The DNA of the CDR3 is TGTGCCAGCAGCTCTGATACAGGACGACATGGCTACACCTTC. Protein: CASSSDTGRHGYTF.

The J gene is TRBJ2-1, the V gene TRBV4-3; tentatively, D is TRBD2 (6 bases). Germline CDR1 and CDR2: LGHNA and YSLEER. CDR3 length: 16 residues. Trimming took 2 bases from V and 6 from J, leaving 17 bases between them. CDR3 residues: CASSQYPGVKGNEQFF. The CDR3 DNA sequence: TGCGCCAGCAGCCAATATCCGGGAGTTAAGGGCAATGAGCAGTTCTTC.

The chain links TRBV19 to TRBJ2-7; a possible D gene is TRBD2 (5 bases). Trimming left V 5 bases short and J 5 bases short, with 25 bases between. The CDR3 length is 17 residues. Germline CDR1 and CDR2: LNHDA and SQIVND (reference sequence). DNA for the CDR3: TGTGCCAGTAGTCCTCCCCTGGCGGCTAGCCAGTACGACGAGCAGTACTTC. Translated: CASSPPLAASQYDEQYF.

This clone was seen once. V gene TRBV3-1 (or the pseudogene TRBV3-2) combines with J gene TRBJ1-1, with D perhaps TRBD1 (6 bases). V was shortened by 9 bases and J by 3 bases, with 17 bases between the two germline ends. This CDR3 is 14 amino acids long. From germline, CDR1 is LGHDT and CDR2 YNNKEL (reference sequence). CDR3 loop: CASSKTGLYTEAFF. CDR3 DNA sequence: TGTGCCAGTTCAAAGACAGGACTTTACACTGAAGCTTTCTTT.

The V and J genes are TRBV6-5 and TRBJ2-1, with D perhaps matching TRBD2 (6 bases). Germline V lookup: CDR1 MNHEY, CDR2 SVGAGI. V was cut by 6 bases and J by 8 bases, with 14 bases left in between. CDR3 length: 13 residues. CDR3 residues: CASSPGLVDEQFF. The DNA of the CDR3 is TGTGCCAGCAGCCCGGGACTGGTCGATGAGCAGTTCTTC.